This TCR beta chain was captured in a study of cytomegalovirus exposure and HLA in healthy donors. About this clone: Its matching antigen is unknown.

Whole-study findings and limits: It was likely that a cluster of highly shared sequence variants was a sequencing artifact. The study flagged about 150 TCR beta chains as cytomegalovirus-associated. In a later analysis, a missense DCLRE1C variant was linked to TCR beta V- and J-gene trimming.

This CDR3 region has 11 residues. CDR1 is MDHEN and CDR2 is SYDVKM in the germline V gene. PCR amplification relied on 60 Vbeta primers (plus 13 Jbeta primers). Clones were read by immunoSEQ multiplex PCR, and TCRdb kept only the in-frame ones, dropping some. The repertoire holds about 190,000 clones, with under 80% as singletons. The sample taken for sequencing was PBMCs. This clonotype was sampled from a young man in good health and CMV-seropositive. The chain combines TRBV28 with TRBJ2-5; D gene uncertain. The DNA end lines up better with TRBJ2-7; the J call may be wrong. The CDR3: CASSLRYEQYF. CDR3 sequence (DNA): TGTGCCAGCAGTTTGCGCTACGAGCAGTACTTC.